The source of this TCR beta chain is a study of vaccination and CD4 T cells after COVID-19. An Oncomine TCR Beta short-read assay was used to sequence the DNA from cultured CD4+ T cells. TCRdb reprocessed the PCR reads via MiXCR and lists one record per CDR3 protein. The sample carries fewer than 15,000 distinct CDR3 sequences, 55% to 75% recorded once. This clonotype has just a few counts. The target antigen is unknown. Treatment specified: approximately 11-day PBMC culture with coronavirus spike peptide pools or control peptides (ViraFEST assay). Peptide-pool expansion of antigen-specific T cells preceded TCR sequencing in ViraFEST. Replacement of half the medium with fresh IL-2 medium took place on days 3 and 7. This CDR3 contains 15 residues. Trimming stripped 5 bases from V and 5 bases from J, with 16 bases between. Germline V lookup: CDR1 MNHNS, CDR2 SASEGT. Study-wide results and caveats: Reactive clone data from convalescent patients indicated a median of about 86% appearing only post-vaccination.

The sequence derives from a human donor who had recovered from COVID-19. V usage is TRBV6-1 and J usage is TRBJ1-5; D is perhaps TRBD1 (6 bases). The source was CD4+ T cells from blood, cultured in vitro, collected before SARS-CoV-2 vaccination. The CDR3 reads CASSSVGGAHQPQHF. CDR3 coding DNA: TGTGCCAGCAGTAGCGTTGGGGGGGCTCATCAGCCCCAGCATTTT.